This TCR beta chain is drawn from a study of T cell changes during pregnancy in multiple sclerosis. The data were produced by immunoSEQ multiplex PCR, yet TCRdb's version contains in-frame clones alone and is incomplete. The sample yields 100,000 or so clones, 90% to 95% seen once. The germline V gene encodes CDR1 SGHDN and CDR2 FVKESK. The CDR3 contains 15 residues. V lost 3 bases, J lost 3 bases, and 13 bases lay in between. This TCR derives from a female donor with multiple sclerosis, enrolled in a pregnancy study. V gene TRBV14 combines with J gene TRBJ2-3, with TRBD2 as a possible D gene (6 bases). The sample was peripheral blood, taken after pregnancy. The CDR3 DNA is TGTGCCAGCAGCCAGGGCGGAGGGTGGACAGATACGCAGTATTTT. This sequence encodes CASSQGGGWTDTQYF. Full variable domain (missing parts from reference TRBV14 and TRBJ2-3): EAGVTQFPSHSVIEKGQTVTLRCDPISGHDNLYWYRRVMGKEIKFLLHFVKESKQDESGMPNNRFLAERTGGTYSTLKVQPAELEDSGVYFCASSQGGGWTDTQYFGPGTRLTVL.